Following are 11 T cell receptor beta chains from one sample sequenced in a study of cytomegalovirus exposure and HLA in healthy donors. PCR employed 60 Vbeta and 13 Jbeta primers. Method: immunoSEQ multiplex PCR; TCRdb's copy keeps in-frame clones and lacks some. This table holds about 200,000 clones, about 80% found once. The material sequenced was PBMCs. The receptors shown here come from a man in his forties in good health and CMV-seropositive.

The chain carries TRBV6-1 and TRBJ2-3; TRBD2 is a possible D gene (6 bases). This CDR3 contains 13 residues. Germline V lookup: CDR1 MNHNS, CDR2 SASEGT. V was clipped by 4 bases and J by 4 bases, with 9 bases between them. In nucleotides, the CDR3 is TGTGCCAGCAGTGGTAGCGGCCCAGATACGCAGTATTTT. Protein product: CASSGSGPDTQYF.

V is TRBV28 and J is TRBJ1-3; D unclear. The CDR3 runs to 13 residues. Trimming took 3 bases from V and 4 from J, leaving 7 bases between them. Germline loops: CDR1 MDHEN, CDR2 SYDVKM. The chain's CDR3 is CASSFQVGNTIYF. The DNA of the CDR3 is TGTGCCAGCAGTTTTCAGGTCGGAAACACCATATATTTT.

The chain couples TRBV27 to TRBJ2-5; D is ambiguous. Germline V gene data show CDR1 as MNHEY and CDR2 as SMNVEV (reference sequence). V gave up 5 bases and J gave up 1 base, with 17 bases separating them. The CDR3 contains 16 residues. The CDR3 coding sequence is TGTGCCAGCAGTCTCTCTCGGCAGGCTCCCCAAGAGACCCAGTACTTC. Protein sequence: CASSLSRQAPQETQYF.

The chain uses TRBV28 and TRBJ1-3; TRBD1 matches at 7 bases. CDR1 and CDR2 (germline): MDHEN, SYDVKM. Losses at the gene ends were 6 bases for V and 2 bases for J; bases not matched to a gene: 7. This CDR3 region has 15 residues. The CDR3, as DNA: TGTGCCAGCAGCCCCCCTACAGGGGCTGGAAACACCATATATTTT. Translating gives CASSPPTGAGNTIYF.

J is TRBJ2-7 and V is TRBV5-1; tentatively, D is TRBD1 (6 bases). This CDR3 has 13 residues. Germline V gives CDR1 SGHRS, CDR2 YFSETQ. Trimming took 7 bases from V and 2 from J, leaving 13 bases between them. In DNA form, the CDR3 reads TGCGCCAGCGCCTCCACAGGGACCTACGAGCAGTACTTC. This translates into CASASTGTYEQYF.

As concerns this clone: A junction boundary mismatches the germline segment, possibly from a read error. The chain is built from TRBV18 and TRBJ2-3; D is undetermined. In germline, CDR1 is KGHSH, CDR2 LQKENI. The CDR3 spans 16 residues. This CDR3 is CASSPPQRLDTDTQYF. CDR3 DNA sequence: TGTGCCAGCTCTCCACCCCAGCGCCTTGACACAGATACGCAGTATTTT.

This sequence joins TRBV7-9 and TRBJ1-1; D may be TRBD1 (5 bases). The V end was cut by 8 bases, the J end by 0 bases, with 19 bases between. Germline assignment: CDR1 SEHNR and CDR2 FQNEAQ (reference sequence). The CDR3 extends over 16 amino acids. The CDR3 DNA reads as TGTGCCAGCTCTCCTCTCCAGGGACTCATGAACACTGAAGCTTTCTTT. This gives the protein CASSPLQGLMNTEAFF. The full variable domain, completed using reference TRBV7-9 and TRBJ1-1, is DTGVSQNPRHKITKRGQNVTFRCDPISEHNRLYWYRQTLGQGPEFLTYFQNEAQLEKSRLLSDRFSAERPKGSFSTLEIQRTEQGDSAMYLCASSPLQGLMNTEAFFGQGTRLTVV.

The rearrangement uses TRBV10-3 and TRBJ2-7; 8 positions agree with TRBD1. This CDR3 has 14 amino acids. V lost 4 bases and J lost 0; bases outside the gene matches: 2. The germline gives CDR1 ENHRY, CDR2 SYGVKD. The CDR3 nucleotides are TGTGCCATCAGTGGGGGACAGGCCTCCTACGAGCAGTACTTC. It specifies CAISGGQASYEQYF.

This clone was found a few times. The chain combines TRBV4-2 with TRBJ2-3; 14 bases match TRBD2. Germline V gives CDR1 LGHNA, CDR2 YNFKEQ. The CDR3 has 17 amino acids. The junction had 4 bases not matched to a gene; V was cut back by 1 base and J by 4 bases. CDR3 nucleotide sequence: TGTGCCAGCAGCCAAGTCGGGACTAGCGGGAGTTCAGATACGCAGTATTTT. This codes for CASSQVGTSGSSDTQYF.

This clone was counted between two and nine times. V is TRBV25-1 and J is TRBJ2-2; no firm D call. Trimming shortened V by 5 bases and J by 2 bases, and 9 bases separated the two germline ends. CDR1 and CDR2 (germline): MGHDK, SYGVNS. The CDR3 length is 14 residues. The CDR3 coding sequence is TGTGCCAGCAGTCCCCTGACTAACACCGGGGAGCTGTTTTTT. This gives the protein CASSPLTNTGELFF.

CDR3 region: CASSSPQGRISGANVLTF. The CDR3, as DNA: TGTGCCAGCAGCTCCCCTCAGGGTCGGATCTCTGGGGCCAACGTCCTGACTTTC. The V and J genes are TRBV28 and TRBJ2-6, with TRBD1 as a possible D gene (5 bases). In germline, CDR1 is MDHEN, CDR2 SYDVKM. The CDR3 loop spans 18 amino acids. V was cut by 6 bases and J by 0 bases, with 18 bases left in between. Filled out from reference TRBV28 and TRBJ2-6, the complete variable domain reads DVKVTQSSRYLVKRTGEKVFLECVQDMDHENMFWYRQDPGLGLRLIYFSYDVKMKEKGDIPEGYSVSREKKERFSLILESASTNQTSMYLCASSSPQGRISGANVLTFGAGSRLTVL.